The next 30 T cell receptor beta chains were all read from a single sample in a study of early T cells in non-severe SARS-CoV-2 infection. From the 5' RACE reads, TCRdb called clonotypes with MiXCR, one entry per CDR3 protein. Here the sample spans tens of thousands of distinct CDR3 sequences, about 9.3% being singletons. The sequenced sample was whole blood. These receptors came from an adult who was a healthcare worker with PCR-confirmed SARS-CoV-2 infection or an uninfected control (not recorded which).

V and J are TRBV20-1 and TRBJ2-4; 8 positions agree with TRBD1. The CDR3 is 14 amino acids. Trimming took 0 bases from V and 6 from J; bases not matched to a gene: 4. Germline values: CDR1 DFQATT, CDR2 SNEGSKA (reference sequence). The CDR3 DNA reads as TGCAGTGCTAGAGATTACACAGGGGGAAACATTCAGTACTTC. As protein: CSARDYTGGNIQYF.

This clonotype came up many times. The rearrangement uses TRBV27 and TRBJ2-7; D ambiguous. Germline V gene data show CDR1 as MNHEY and CDR2 as SMNVEV (reference sequence). The ends were cut back, 3 bases at V and 3 bases at J, with 21 bases in the middle. The CDR3 loop spans 17 amino acids. CDR3 in amino acids: CASSFRRGLGVVYEQYF. The CDR3 DNA sequence: TGTGCCAGCAGTTTTAGACGCGGCCTAGGTGTGGTCTACGAGCAGTACTTC.

This clonotype has more than one count but fewer than ten. This sequence joins TRBV2 and TRBJ2-7, with no clear D. Germline loops: CDR1 SNHLY, CDR2 FYNNEI. The V and J ends lost 6 bases and 7 bases respectively, with 10 bases between them. The CDR3 totals 11 residues. In DNA, the CDR3 is TGTGCCAGCAGCCTGGTTCGGGAGCAGTACTTC. It translates to CASSLVREQYF.

Comment on this clonotype: As the CDR3 is not closed by the conserved phenylalanine or tryptophan, this likely results from a read error. The rearrangement uses TRBV4-2 and TRBJ1-2; tentative D call: TRBD1 (5 bases). In germline, CDR1 is LGHNA, CDR2 YNFKEQ. The CDR3 length is 14 residues. Trimming took 2 bases from V and 3 from J, leaving 10 bases between them. The CDR3 is CASSQRDSHYGYTL. In DNA form, the CDR3 reads TGTGCCAGCAGCCAACGTGACAGCCACTATGGCTACACCCTC.

This clonotype was counted ten times or more. The V and J genes are TRBV28 and TRBJ1-1; D might be TRBD1 (5 bases). The ends were cut back, 4 bases at V and 4 bases at J, with 16 bases in the middle. CDR3 length: 15 amino acids. Germline CDR1 MDHEN, CDR2 SYDVKM. The CDR3, as DNA: TGTGCCAGCAGTTCCTACAGGCCCTCGGCCACTGAAGCTTTCTTT. Encoded protein: CASSSYRPSATEAFF.

The chain recombines TRBV20-1 with TRBJ1-5; TRBD1 is a possible D gene (6 bases). There are 13 residues in the CDR3. Germline loops: CDR1 DFQATT, CDR2 SNEGSKA (reference sequence). V shed 4 bases and J shed 3 bases, with 10 bases lying between them. CDR3 amino acids: CSATTGTNQPQHF. The CDR3 region has the DNA TGCAGTGCTACCACAGGGACCAATCAGCCCCAGCATTTT.

This clonotype was recorded at least ten times. A junction boundary mismatches the germline segment, possibly from a read error. This chain uses TRBV28 with TRBJ1-5; a possible D gene is TRBD1 (6 bases). The CDR3 length is 11 residues. Looked up from germline, CDR1 is MDHEN and CDR2 is SYDVKM. The CDR3 DNA reads TGTGCCAGCATGGCGACAGGCCCCTGGGATTTT. Translation: CASMATGPWDF.

This clonotype was recorded at least ten times. The V call is TRBV28, the J call TRBJ2-6, with D unresolved. CDR1 is MDHEN, CDR2 SYDVKM, per germline. V lost 7 bases and J lost 2, with 6 bases in between. The CDR3 has 13 amino acids. Here the CDR3 DNA reads TGTGCCAGCAACTCCCCTGGGGCCAACGTCCTGACTTTC. The encoded protein is CASNSPGANVLTF.

As for this clonotype: A single base separates this from a much larger clone, so it may be a read error. This sequence joins TRBV5-1 and TRBJ2-3; the D gene is possibly TRBD1 (6 bases). The CDR3 sequence is 16 residues long. Looked up from germline, CDR1 is SGHRS and CDR2 is YFSETQ. The CDR3 is CPSSLAGTSSADTQYF. The CDR3 DNA is TGCCCCAGCAGCTTGGCCGGGACATCAAGCGCAGATACGCAGTATTTT.

This chain uses TRBV9 with TRBJ2-1; D remains unclear. The germline gives CDR1 SGDLS, CDR2 YYNGEE. The CDR3 is 12 amino acids. V dropped 0 bases and J dropped 6 bases, with 4 bases sitting between them. The CDR3 is CASSVDPNEQFF. CDR3 DNA sequence: TGTGCCAGCAGCGTAGACCCCAATGAGCAGTTCTTC.

This clonotype was picked up a small number of times. The V gene is TRBV5-4, the J gene TRBJ2-7; 7 positions match TRBD2. The CDR3 runs 15 residues. J lost 0 bases, V lost 7 bases, and 10 bases had no gene match. Germline V gene data show CDR1 as SGHNT and CDR2 as YYREEE (reference sequence). The CDR3 spells CASSKGRESSYEQYF. The CDR3 nucleotides read TGTGCCAGCTCGAAGGGGCGGGAGAGCTCCTACGAGCAGTACTTC.

The sample holds many counts of this clonotype. The chain combines TRBV5-1 with TRBJ1-1; no reliable D call. V was trimmed by 0 bases and J by 1 base, leaving 10 bases between them. This CDR3 is built from 15 residues. The germline V gene encodes CDR1 SGHRS and CDR2 YFSETQ. The CDR3: CASSLGGTRNTEAFF. The DNA for the CDR3 is TGCGCCAGCAGCTTGGGGGGAACGAGGAACACTGAAGCTTTCTTT.

This clonotype has just a few counts. This CDR3 is CASSLSLLQDEQFF. The DNA of the CDR3 is TGTGCCAGCAGTTTATCCCTCCTCCAGGATGAGCAGTTCTTC. This rearrangement joins TRBV28 to TRBJ2-1; D not certain. Per germline, CDR1 MDHEN and CDR2 SYDVKM. V lost 1 base, J lost 8 bases, and 12 bases lay in between. CDR3 size: 14 residues.

This clonotype was counted at least ten times. This chain connects TRBV5-1 to TRBJ2-7; D perhaps matches TRBD2 (5 bases). Per germline, CDR1 SGHRS and CDR2 YFSETQ. The CDR3 spans 13 residues. V lost 4 bases and J lost 7, with 15 bases in between. CDR3 protein: CASSAGGSREQYF. CDR3 coding DNA: TGCGCCAGCAGCGCCGGCGGGTCTAGGGAGCAGTACTTC.

This clonotype came up a few times. The gene calls are TRBV20-1 and TRBJ2-5, with 11 bases matching TRBD2. The trim removed 6 bases at V and 4 bases at J, leaving 7 bases unmatched. This CDR3 region has 14 residues. The germline V gene encodes CDR1 DFQATT and CDR2 SNEGSKA (reference sequence). The CDR3 loop is CSAGTTSGRETQYF. The DNA of the CDR3 is TGCAGTGCGGGAACCACTAGCGGGAGAGAGACCCAGTACTTC.

This clonotype was detected only a few times. V is TRBV9 and J is TRBJ2-1, with TRBD2 matching over 8 bases. The junction had 5 bases not matched to a gene; V was cut back by 0 bases and J by 6 bases. Germline V gene lookup returns CDR1 SGDLS and CDR2 YYNGEE. This CDR3 has 15 residues. CDR3 residues: CASSVAGGPLNEQFF. In nucleotides, the CDR3 is TGTGCCAGCAGCGTAGCGGGAGGGCCCCTCAATGAGCAGTTCTTC.

There are many counts of this clonotype. V and J are TRBV20-1 and TRBJ2-7; 8 bases map to TRBD2. The CDR3 length is 14 residues. Germline V gene lookup returns CDR1 DFQATT and CDR2 SNEGSKA (reference sequence). The V segment lost 1 base and the J segment 3 bases; nucleotides outside the gene matches: 5. The CDR3 bases are TGCAGTGCTAGAGGCCGGGAGGGCCGCTACGAGCAGTACTTC. It is translated as CSARGREGRYEQYF.

This clonotype has only a few counts. The rearrangement links TRBV20-1 to TRBJ1-4; D ambiguous. V was cut by 6 bases and J by 7 bases, with 18 bases left in between. This CDR3 contains 14 residues. Germline-derived CDR1 and CDR2 are DFQATT and SNEGSKA (reference sequence). The CDR3 protein is CSASLMGRSEKLFF. The CDR3 DNA follows: TGCAGTGCCTCACTCATGGGTCGGAGTGAAAAACTGTTTTTT.

This clonotype was seen only a few times. The chain joins TRBV20-1 to TRBJ1-2; D remains unclear. Trimming took off 3 bases at V and 4 bases at J, with 18 bases between the two ends. Looked up from germline, CDR1 is DFQATT and CDR2 is SNEGSKA (reference sequence). The CDR3 runs 15 residues. CDR3 in DNA: TGCAGTGCTAGTTCAATTGACACCGCCCTCTATGGCTACACCTTC. Its translation is CSASSIDTALYGYTF.

The chain joins TRBV28 to TRBJ1-4, with D unclear. CDR1 is MDHEN and CDR2 is SYDVKM in the germline V gene. V lost 6 bases and J 2 bases, leaving 4 bases between the germline ends. The CDR3 has 12 residues. Written as DNA, the CDR3 is TGTGCCAGCAGGCAGACTAATGAAAAACTGTTTTTT. The encoded protein is CASRQTNEKLFF.

V usage is TRBV3-1 and J usage is TRBJ2-3, with D uncertain. The CDR3 has 13 amino acids. The germline V and J ends were trimmed by 4 bases and 6 bases, with 11 bases remaining between them. Per the germline V gene, CDR1 is LGHDT and CDR2 is YNNKEL (reference sequence). The CDR3 DNA reads TGTGCCAGCAGCCGCCTATTGGCGGATACGCAGTATTTT. It specifies CASSRLLADTQYF.

This clonotype was counted a few times. This chain connects TRBV25-1 to TRBJ2-5; D is unclear. This CDR3 has 13 residues. Trimming removed 4 bases from V and 1 base from J, with 7 bases in between. The germline CDR1 and CDR2 sequences are MGHDK and SYGVNS. CDR3 bases: TGTGCCAGCAGTGGCTCCATCCAAGAGACCCAGTACTTC. Protein: CASSGSIQETQYF.

Turning to this clonotype: Its ends do not fully match the called genes, so a read error is possible. The chain carries TRBV12-3 or TRBV12-4 and TRBJ2-3, with D maybe TRBD2 (6 bases). The CDR3 totals 15 residues. The CDR3 bases are TGTGCCAGCAGCTTAGCGGAGTCTAGCACAGATACGCAGTATTTT. Residues: CASSLAESSTDTQYF.

This clonotype was picked up many times. The CDR3 loop reads CASSVATYSYNEQFF. CDR3 DNA: TGTGCCAGCAGCGTAGCTACGTACTCCTACAATGAGCAGTTCTTC. The chain employs TRBV9 and TRBJ2-1; D call uncertain. This CDR3 is built from 15 residues. V lost 0 bases to trimming and J lost 0 bases, with 7 bases between them. The germline V gene encodes CDR1 SGDLS and CDR2 YYNGEE. Based on the CDR3 plus reference TRBV9 and TRBJ2-1, the full variable domain is DSGVTQTPKHLITATGQRVTLRCSPRSGDLSVYWYQQSLDQGLQFLIQYYNGEERAKGNILERFSAQQFPDLHSELNLSSLELGDSALYFCASSVATYSYNEQFFGPGTRLTVL.

In this sample, this clonotype turned up many times. CDR3 DNA: TGTGCCAGCAGTGCAACAGGGCCGACGAGAGGTGAAGCTTTCTTT. Its protein is CASSATGPTRGEAFF. This sequence joins TRBV28 and TRBJ1-1; D may be TRBD1 (6 bases). The CDR3 is made up of 15 amino acids. Deletions cut 5 bases from V and 7 bases from J, with 20 bases between. Germline lookup yields CDR1 MDHEN and CDR2 SYDVKM.

This clonotype was seen ten or more times. J is TRBJ2-2 and V is TRBV6-6; 7 bases line up with TRBD2. Per the germline V gene, CDR1 is MNHNY and CDR2 is SVGAGI (reference sequence). With V trimmed by 6 bases and J by 4 bases, 11 bases remained unmatched. This CDR3 is 16 amino acids long. Here the CDR3 reads CASSPASPGGTGELFF. CDR3 DNA sequence: TGTGCCAGCAGCCCTGCCTCCCCGGGAGGCACCGGGGAGCTGTTTTTT.

The chain links TRBV28 to TRBJ2-7; unclear D gene. Germline lookup yields CDR1 MDHEN and CDR2 SYDVKM. This CDR3 region has 13 residues. CDR3 bases: TGTGCAATAGGGAATAGCACACACTACGAGCAGTACTTC. It codes for CAIGNSTHYEQYF.

This clonotype turned up a few times. The chain recombines TRBV24-1 with TRBJ2-6; unclear D gene. The germline V gene encodes CDR1 KGHDR and CDR2 SFDVKD. This CDR3 region has 16 residues. The V end was cut by 9 bases, the J end by 2 bases, with 16 bases between. The CDR3: CATAKTGDPGANVLTF. CDR3 coding DNA: TGTGCCACCGCAAAGACGGGTGACCCTGGGGCCAACGTCCTGACTTTC.

This clonotype was seen many times. CDR3 loop: CASSELGLRETQYF. The CDR3 DNA is TGTGCCAGCAGTGAACTAGGGTTGCGAGAGACCCAGTACTTC. The chain uses TRBV25-1 and TRBJ2-5; D is uncertain. From germline, CDR1 is MGHDK and CDR2 SYGVNS. The CDR3 is 14 residues long. V lost 2 bases and J 4 bases, leaving 11 bases between the germline ends.

This clonotype was seen more than once but under ten times. The chain joins TRBV7-8 to TRBJ1-1; maybe TRBD1 (5 bases). Germline lookup yields CDR1 SGHVS and CDR2 FQNEAQ. There are 13 residues in the CDR3. The V end lost 5 bases, the J end lost 7 bases, and 14 bases lay between the germline ends. CDR3 sequence: CASSITGKVEAFF. DNA of the CDR3: TGTGCCAGCAGCATTACAGGCAAAGTTGAAGCTTTCTTT.